These T cell receptor beta chains were read from a single sample in a study of blood T cell repertoires in COVID-19. The repertoire was sequenced with immunoSEQ multiplex PCR; TCRdb's copy has only in-frame clones and lacks some. The sample shows 150,000 to 200,000 clones, around four fifths of them seen only once. Source material: peripheral blood. These receptors came from a woman in her seventies with COVID-19, enrolled during active disease. The CDR3 runs from the conserved cysteine through the conserved F or W. A D gene is named only where the DNA matches it firmly. Not all rows give a size; the values are once, few, many and, for expanded clones, a class.

abundance: .; v_gene: TRBV6-6; j_gene: TRBJ1-4; d_gene: .; CDR3aa: CASMDSTNEKLFF; CDR3nt: TGTGCCAGCATGGACAGTACTAATGAAAAACTGTTTTTT
abundance: .; v_gene: TRBV5-1; j_gene: TRBJ1-1; d_gene: TRBD1; CDR3aa: CASNTGTGNTEAFF; CDR3nt: TGCGCCAGCAACACCGGGACAGGGAACACTGAAGCTTTCTTT
abundance: .; v_gene: TRBV6-6; j_gene: TRBJ2-2; d_gene: TRBD1; CDR3aa: CASTPDRARSGELFF; CDR3nt: TGTGCCAGCACTCCGGACAGGGCAAGGTCCGGGGAGCTGTTTTTT
abundance: .; v_gene: TRBV4-1; j_gene: TRBJ1-5; d_gene: TRBD1; CDR3aa: CASSQVAGGGNQPQHF; CDR3nt: TGCGCCAGCAGCCAAGTTGCAGGGGGCGGCAATCAGCCCCAGCATTTT
abundance: .; v_gene: TRBV7-9; j_gene: TRBJ2-4; d_gene: TRBD2; CDR3aa: CASSSVLAGRNIQYF; CDR3nt: TGTGCCAGCAGCTCAGTACTAGCGGGAAGAAACATTCAGTACTTC
abundance: few; v_gene: TRBV11-2; j_gene: TRBJ1-1; d_gene: .; CDR3aa: CASRRAGDAEAFF; CDR3nt: TGTGCCAGCAGGAGGGCAGGGGATGCTGAAGCTTTCTTT
abundance: .; v_gene: TRBV9; j_gene: TRBJ2-7; d_gene: TRBD1; CDR3aa: CASSVASTGAGEQYF; CDR3nt: TGTGCCAGCAGCGTAGCTTCGACAGGGGCTGGTGAGCAGTACTTC
abundance: .; v_gene: TRBV5-1; j_gene: TRBJ1-2; d_gene: .; CDR3aa: CASSLYPKANYGYTF; CDR3nt: TGCGCCAGCAGCTTGTACCCTAAAGCTAACTATGGCTACACCTTC
abundance: .; v_gene: TRBV5-1; j_gene: TRBJ2-1; d_gene: .; CDR3aa: CASIPELGAGNEQFF; CDR3nt: TGCGCCAGCATCCCCGAATTGGGGGCCGGGAATGAGCAGTTCTTC
abundance: .; v_gene: TRBV18; j_gene: TRBJ2-1; d_gene: TRBD2; CDR3aa: CATLAGGRYNEQFF; CDR3nt: TGTGCCACTTTAGCGGGAGGGAGATACAATGAGCAGTTCTTC
abundance: .; v_gene: TRBV3-1/TRBV3-2; j_gene: TRBJ1-1; d_gene: .; CDR3aa: CASSHTMNTEAFF; CDR3nt: TGTGCCAGCAGCCATACTATGAACACTGAAGCTTTCTTT
abundance: .; v_gene: TRBV29-1; j_gene: TRBJ2-7; d_gene: TRBD1; CDR3aa: CSVAGTGNHEQYF; CDR3nt: TGCAGCGTCGCCGGGACAGGGAACCACGAGCAGTACTTC
abundance: few; v_gene: TRBV5-6; j_gene: TRBJ2-3; d_gene: TRBD1; CDR3aa: CASSSGTGGRDTQYF; CDR3nt: TGTGCCAGCAGCTCGGGGACAGGGGGAAGAGATACGCAGTATTTT
abundance: .; v_gene: TRBV19; j_gene: TRBJ2-2; d_gene: TRBD1; CDR3aa: CASTKGTGWTGELFF; CDR3nt: TGTGCCAGTACGAAGGGGACAGGGTGGACCGGGGAGCTGTTTTTT
abundance: .; v_gene: TRBV5-5; j_gene: TRBJ1-1; d_gene: TRBD1; CDR3aa: CASSLYNRGWTEAFF; CDR3nt: TGTGCCAGCAGCCTATACAACAGGGGCTGGACTGAAGCTTTCTTT
abundance: once; v_gene: TRBV7-2; j_gene: TRBJ2-2; d_gene: TRBD2; CDR3aa: CASSLGLAETGELFF; CDR3nt: TGTGCCAGCAGCTTGGGACTAGCGGAGACCGGGGAGCTGTTTTTT
abundance: .; v_gene: TRBV5-1; j_gene: TRBJ2-6; d_gene: TRBD2; CDR3aa: CASSLLRGDSGANVLTF; CDR3nt: TGCGCCAGCAGCTTGTTGCGGGGGGACTCTGGGGCCAACGTCCTGACTTTC
abundance: .; v_gene: TRBV9; j_gene: TRBJ2-3; d_gene: TRBD2; CDR3aa: CASSERAGGHTDTQYF; CDR3nt: TGTGCCAGCAGCGAAAGGGCGGGGGGACACACAGATACGCAGTATTTT
abundance: few; v_gene: TRBV30; j_gene: TRBJ2-3; d_gene: TRBD2; CDR3aa: CAWSNRRLAGGPGDTQYF; CDR3nt: TGTGCCTGGAGTAACCGGAGGTTAGCGGGGGGACCGGGAGATACGCAGTATTTT
abundance: once; v_gene: TRBV12-3/TRBV12-4; j_gene: TRBJ2-3; d_gene: .; CDR3aa: CASSLGGRQYF; CDR3nt: TGTGCCAGCAGTTTAGGAGGGAGGCAGTATTTT
abundance: .; v_gene: TRBV28; j_gene: TRBJ1-2; d_gene: .; CDR3aa: CASKQTEANYGYTF; CDR3nt: TGTGCCAGCAAACAGACGGAAGCTAACTATGGCTACACCTTC
abundance: few; v_gene: TRBV2; j_gene: TRBJ1-1; d_gene: .; CDR3aa: CASRPRVEGAFF; CDR3nt: TGTGCCAGCAGGCCCAGGGTTGAAGGAGCTTTCTTT
abundance: .; v_gene: TRBV6-1; j_gene: TRBJ2-3; d_gene: TRBD2; CDR3aa: CASSGGTSGGSTDTQYF; CDR3nt: TGTGCCAGCAGTGGGGGGACTAGCGGGGGAAGCACAGATACGCAGTATTTT
abundance: .; v_gene: TRBV28; j_gene: TRBJ1-3; d_gene: TRBD1; CDR3aa: CASKGGGMSSGNTIYF; CDR3nt: TGTGCCAGCAAAGGGGGCGGGATGAGCTCTGGAAACACCATATATTTT
abundance: .; v_gene: TRBV5-5; j_gene: TRBJ1-3; d_gene: .; CDR3aa: CASDRGASGNTIYF; CDR3nt: TGTGCCAGTGATCGGGGAGCCTCTGGAAACACCATATATTTT
abundance: .; v_gene: TRBV10-1; j_gene: TRBJ2-1; d_gene: TRBD2; CDR3aa: CASSELAGATYNEQFF; CDR3nt: TGCGCCAGCAGTGAGTTAGCGGGGGCCACCTACAATGAGCAGTTCTTC
abundance: .; v_gene: TRBV5-4; j_gene: TRBJ1-1; d_gene: TRBD1; CDR3aa: CASSRDPTGATEAFF; CDR3nt: TGTGCCAGCAGCCGAGATCCGACAGGGGCCACTGAAGCTTTCTTT
abundance: .; v_gene: TRBV3-1/TRBV3-2; j_gene: TRBJ1-3; d_gene: .; CDR3aa: CASSLGPGGPSGNTIYF; CDR3nt: TGTGCCAGCAGCCTCGGCCCCGGGGGTCCCTCTGGAAACACCATATATTTT
abundance: .; v_gene: TRBV11-2; j_gene: TRBJ2-1; d_gene: TRBD2; CDR3aa: CASSQLAGGYNEQFF; CDR3nt: TGTGCCAGCAGCCAACTAGCGGGGGGTTACAATGAGCAGTTCTTC
abundance: .; v_gene: TRBV7-3; j_gene: TRBJ2-1; d_gene: TRBD2; CDR3aa: CASSLLPGGPRNEQFF; CDR3nt: TGTGCCAGCAGCTTATTGCCGGGGGGGCCGCGGAATGAGCAGTTCTTC
abundance: .; v_gene: TRBV28; j_gene: TRBJ1-3; d_gene: .; CDR3aa: CASRARGSGNTIYF; CDR3nt: TGTGCCAGCAGGGCCCGTGGTTCTGGAAACACCATATATTTT
abundance: .; v_gene: TRBV5-5; j_gene: TRBJ1-5; d_gene: .; CDR3aa: CASSRTPNQPQHF; CDR3nt: TGTGCCAGCAGCCGGACACCTAATCAGCCCCAGCATTTT
abundance: .; v_gene: TRBV28; j_gene: TRBJ1-5; d_gene: TRBD1; CDR3aa: CASSPSGGYQPQHF; CDR3nt: TGTGCCAGCAGTCCGTCAGGGGGTTATCAGCCCCAGCATTTT
abundance: .; v_gene: TRBV3-1/TRBV3-2; j_gene: TRBJ1-2; d_gene: .; CDR3aa: CASSQVWHSFNYGYTF; CDR3nt: TGTGCCAGCAGCCAAGTCTGGCACAGCTTCAACTATGGCTACACCTTC
abundance: .; v_gene: TRBV29-1; j_gene: TRBJ1-2; d_gene: TRBD1; CDR3aa: CSVDPDRGVYGYTF; CDR3nt: TGCAGCGTTGACCCGGACAGGGGGGTTTATGGCTACACCTTC
abundance: .; v_gene: TRBV6-2/TRBV6-3; j_gene: TRBJ2-5; d_gene: TRBD1; CDR3aa: CASSYGRQGTETQYF; CDR3nt: TGTGCCAGCAGTTACGGTAGACAGGGGACGGAGACCCAGTACTTC
abundance: .; v_gene: TRBV4-2; j_gene: TRBJ1-1; d_gene: .; CDR3aa: CASSQVVMNTEAFF; CDR3nt: TGTGCCAGCAGCCAAGTAGTAATGAACACTGAAGCTTTCTTT
abundance: once; v_gene: TRBV18; j_gene: TRBJ1-2; d_gene: .; CDR3aa: CASSPQLGPGYTF; CDR3nt: TGTGCCAGCTCACCACAGTTGGGGCCTGGCTACACCTTC
abundance: once; v_gene: TRBV27; j_gene: TRBJ1-1; d_gene: .; CDR3aa: CASQTELNTEAFF; CDR3nt: TGTGCCAGCCAGACAGAGCTTAACACTGAAGCTTTCTTT
abundance: .; v_gene: TRBV28; j_gene: TRBJ2-1; d_gene: TRBD1; CDR3aa: CASSFLQGARNEQFF; CDR3nt: TGTGCCAGCAGTTTTCTGCAGGGGGCGCGAAATGAGCAGTTCTTC
abundance: .; v_gene: TRBV29-1; j_gene: TRBJ2-6; d_gene: .; CDR3aa: CSVASGISGANVLTF; CDR3nt: TGCAGCGTTGCCTCAGGCATCTCTGGGGCCAACGTCCTGACTTTC
abundance: .; v_gene: TRBV24-1; j_gene: TRBJ1-1; d_gene: TRBD1; CDR3aa: CATSDFGRGYTEAFF; CDR3nt: TGTGCCACCAGTGATTTTGGCAGGGGGTACACTGAAGCTTTCTTT
abundance: .; v_gene: TRBV12-5; j_gene: TRBJ2-5; d_gene: TRBD1; CDR3aa: CASGLVNRGRQYF; CDR3nt: TGTGCTAGTGGTTTGGTCAACAGGGGGCGACAGTACTTC
abundance: .; v_gene: TRBV2; j_gene: TRBJ1-1; d_gene: TRBD1; CDR3aa: CASSPDRGSTEAFF; CDR3nt: TGTGCCAGCAGCCCGGACAGGGGGTCTACTGAAGCTTTCTTT
abundance: .; v_gene: TRBV6-5; j_gene: TRBJ1-2; d_gene: TRBD1; CDR3aa: CATFRQGAPHGYTF; CDR3nt: TGTGCCACATTTAGACAGGGGGCCCCTCATGGCTACACCTTC
abundance: .; v_gene: TRBV7-8; j_gene: TRBJ1-2; d_gene: .; CDR3aa: CASSTRWGDGYTF; CDR3nt: TGTGCCAGCAGCACGAGATGGGGAGATGGCTACACCTTC
abundance: .; v_gene: TRBV5-1; j_gene: TRBJ2-1; d_gene: .; CDR3aa: CASSLEALSYNEQFF; CDR3nt: TGCGCCAGCAGCTTAGAGGCTCTCTCCTACAATGAGCAGTTCTTC
abundance: .; v_gene: TRBV6-5; j_gene: TRBJ2-3; d_gene: TRBD1; CDR3aa: CASNLRQGRTDTQYF; CDR3nt: TGTGCCAGCAACCTCCGACAGGGAAGAACAGATACGCAGTATTTT
abundance: .; v_gene: TRBV20-1; j_gene: TRBJ2-5; d_gene: .; CDR3aa: CSASQGGRETQYF; CDR3nt: TGCAGTGCTAGTCAGGGGGGTCGAGAGACCCAGTACTTC
abundance: .; v_gene: TRBV6-5; j_gene: TRBJ2-1; d_gene: TRBD2; CDR3aa: CASRHLAGGYNEQFF; CDR3nt: TGTGCCAGCAGGCACCTAGCGGGAGGTTACAATGAGCAGTTCTTC